The rows below give T cell receptor beta chains drawn from one sample of a study of shared clonotypes between healthy human individuals. Method: immunoSEQ multiplex PCR; TCRdb's copy keeps in-frame clones and lacks some. Found here are hundreds of thousands of clones, around 72% of them singletons; the top ten hold 1.7%. The sample comprised memory CD4+ T cells sorted from blood. The receptor set was obtained from a young woman in good health. The CDR3 runs from the conserved cysteine through the conserved F or W. The order of the fields is D gene, clone size, CDR3 length, J gene, V gene, CDR3 DNA, CDR3 protein. The D gene is left open where the match is weak. Size tells how often a clone was seen (once, few, many) or the class of an expanded clone, and some rows leave it out.

-,few,12,TRBJ2-7,TRBV25-1,TGTGCCAGCCAAGCCCGGGGGTACGAGCAGTACTTC,CASQARGYEQYF
-,-,13,TRBJ2-1,TRBV10-3,TGTGCCATCAGTGGTGTGAGGGTCAATGAGCAGTTCTTC,CAISGVRVNEQFF
-,-,13,TRBJ1-5,TRBV19,TGTGCCAGTAGTCAGGGGTTCGGGCAGCCCCAGCATTTT,CASSQGFGQPQHF
-,once,14,TRBJ1-2,TRBV11-2,TGTGCCAGCAGCTTAGATGAGACCATGCTCGGCTACACCTTC,CASSLDETMLGYTF
-,-,15,TRBJ1-3,TRBV10-3,TGTGCCATCAGTGAGTCGAGCACGGGGGAAGGCACCATATATTTT,CAISESSTGEGTIYF
TRBD2,-,14,TRBJ2-7,TRBV30,TGTGCCTGGAGTGTACCGGGGGGTACCTACGAGCAGTACTTC,CAWSVPGGTYEQYF
TRBD2,-,15,TRBJ2-5,TRBV9,TGTGCCAGCAGCGCGGGACTAGCGGGCTCTGAGACCCAGTACTTC,CASSAGLAGSETQYF
-,-,14,TRBJ2-7,TRBV7-2,TGTGCCAGCAGCTCCTATCTGGAATCCTACGAGCAGTACTTC,CASSSYLESYEQYF
TRBD1,-,16,TRBJ1-3,TRBV28,TGTGCCAGCAATCGGTCAGGACAGGGATATGGAAACACCATATATTTT,CASNRSGQGYGNTIYF
-,-,16,TRBJ1-3,TRBV4-1,TGCGCCAGCAGCCACCCCCGGGAGAGCATTGGAAACACCATATATTTT,CASSHPRESIGNTIYF
TRBD2,-,17,TRBJ2-1,TRBV25-1,TGTGCCAGCAGTGGAACCTCTGGCGGGAGTTTGTACAATGAGCAGTTCTTC,CASSGTSGGSLYNEQFF
TRBD2,-,14,TRBJ2-1,TRBV29-1,TGCAGCGTTGAAGGGTCGGGAGGTTCCTATGAGCAGTTCTTC,CSVEGSGGSYEQFF
-,-,15,TRBJ2-1,TRBV5-1,TGCGCCAGCAGCCACTACAACGGAGATCTAAATGAGCAGTTCTTC,CASSHYNGDLNEQFF
TRBD1,-,18,TRBJ2-7,TRBV4-1,TGCGCCAGCAGCCAAGAGGGGACAGGAGGTCACGGCTCCTACGAGCAGTACTTC,CASSQEGTGGHGSYEQYF
TRBD2,-,16,TRBJ2-3,TRBV18,TGTGCCAGCTCCCAGACTAGCGGGAGGGCCACAGATACGCAGTATTTT,CASSQTSGRATDTQYF
TRBD2,-,10,TRBJ2-1,TRBV6-5,TGTGCCAGCCGCGGGAGCGGAAAGTTCTTC,CASRGSGKFF
-,-,15,TRBJ2-2,TRBV6-1,TGTGCCAGCAGTGAGATAAGCGGGAACACCGGGGAGCTGTTTTTT,CASSEISGNTGELFF
TRBD1,-,15,TRBJ2-3,TRBV11-2,TGTGCCAGCAGCTCGGGACAGGGGGCAGGAGATACGCAGTATTTT,CASSSGQGAGDTQYF
-,-,15,TRBJ2-1,TRBV5-1,TGCGCCAGCAGCTTCGACTCGGCGGGTTACAATGAGCAGTTCTTC,CASSFDSAGYNEQFF
-,-,13,TRBJ1-2,TRBV5-5,TGTGCCAGCAGCTTGGCCACAAACTATGGCTACACCTTC,CASSLATNYGYTF
-,once,14,TRBJ2-4,TRBV19,TGTGCCACTAATCAACCGGGAAAGTCGGACATTCAGTACTTC,CATNQPGKSDIQYF
-,once,15,TRBJ2-7,TRBV9,TGTGCCAGCAGCGTGGATAGCGGAATGTCCTACGAGCAGTACTTC,CASSVDSGMSYEQYF
-,-,15,TRBJ1-4,TRBV15,TGTGCCACCAGCCTTCCGGGGGGAATGGGTGAAAAACTGTTTTTT,CATSLPGGMGEKLFF
TRBD2,-,16,TRBJ2-1,TRBV4-1,TGCGCCAGCAGCCAAGTACCGGGACTAGTTAAGGCTGAGCAGTTCTTC,CASSQVPGLVKAEQFF
-,-,15,TRBJ2-1,TRBV5-1,TGCGCCAGCAGCCCTAGCACGAGCTCCTACAATGAGCAGTTCTTC,CASSPSTSSYNEQFF
TRBD2,-,16,TRBJ2-5,TRBV9,TGTGCCAGCAGCCCGCGACTAGCCACTTACCAAGAGACCCAGTACTTC,CASSPRLATYQETQYF
TRBD1,once,13,TRBJ2-1,TRBV7-8,TGTGCCAGCAGCTTAGCGGTTCGGACAGGGTCGTTCTTC,CASSLAVRTGSFF
-,-,12,TRBJ2-7,TRBV5-1,TGCGCCAGCAGCTTGGAATCATACGAGCAGTACTTC,CASSLESYEQYF
-,-,17,TRBJ2-2,TRBV9,TGTGCCAGCAATACACCGGTAGGGAACCCGACCGCCGGGGAGCTGTTTTTT,CASNTPVGNPTAGELFF
-,-,14,TRBJ2-7,TRBV11-2,TGTGCCAGCAGCCGGATTCAGGGATTCTACGAGCAGTACTTC,CASSRIQGFYEQYF
-,-,15,TRBJ1-2,TRBV7-9,TGTGCCAGCAGCTCGTACAGGGACTCTAACTATGGCTACACCTTC,CASSSYRDSNYGYTF
-,-,11,TRBJ2-5,TRBV28,TGTGCCAGCAGTTTAACGGAGACCCAGTACTTC,CASSLTETQYF
TRBD1,-,16,TRBJ1-2,TRBV6-1,TGTGCCAGCAGTGAATTATCTTGGGAGACAGGGGCTGGCTACACCTTC,CASSELSWETGAGYTF
TRBD2,-,14,TRBJ2-3,TRBV29-1,TGCAGCGCGTTAGCGGGCTCGCTGCCAGATACGCAGTATTTT,CSALAGSLPDTQYF
-,-,13,TRBJ2-7,TRBV29-1,TGCAGCGTTGTCCGGGGGACCGGCGGGGAGCAGTACTTC,CSVVRGTGGEQYF
TRBD1,-,17,TRBJ1-1,TRBV11-2,TGTGCCAGCAGCCCATGGACAGGTCTTTCGAGGGGAGCTGAAGCTTTCTTT,CASSPWTGLSRGAEAFF
-,-,13,TRBJ2-2,TRBV30,TGTGCCTGGAGTCAACGGGGCCGCGGGGAGCTGTTTTTT,CAWSQRGRGELFF
TRBD2,-,16,TRBJ2-1,TRBV7-9,TGTGCCAGCAGCGCGAGGAGGACTAGCGGGTACAATGAGCAGTTCTTC,CASSARRTSGYNEQFF
-,few,16,TRBJ2-1,TRBV6-5,TGTGCCAGCAGTTACGGAGGCGGAGGCTCCTACAATGAGCAGTTCTTC,CASSYGGGGSYNEQFF
TRBD2,-,14,TRBJ2-2,TRBV19,TGTGCCAGTAGCCCGGGAGGACACACCGGGGAGCTGTTTTTT,CASSPGGHTGELFF
-,-,13,TRBJ2-3,TRBV7-8,TGTGCCAGCAGCTTAGAGCGCCCAGATACGCAGTATTTT,CASSLERPDTQYF
TRBD1,-,15,TRBJ1-4,TRBV7-6,TGTGCCAGCAGCTCCATCAGGGGGTCTAATGAAAAACTGTTTTTT,CASSSIRGSNEKLFF
TRBD2,-,14,TRBJ2-1,TRBV7-9,TGTGCCAGCAGCTCCACGGGGGGGGAAATGAAGCAGTTCTTC,CASSSTGGEMKQFF
-,-,14,TRBJ1-3,TRBV1,TGCACCAGCAGCCAAACCCGCCCCCAGGGCACCATATATTTT,CTSSQTRPQGTIYF
TRBD2,-,16,TRBJ2-1,TRBV7-2,TGTGCCAGCAGCAAAGGTAGCGGGAGAGGGTACAATGAGCAGTTCTTC,CASSKGSGRGYNEQFF
-,-,17,TRBJ1-1,TRBV27,TGTGCCAGCAGTTTACGAGGCCGTTTGATTTCGAACACTGAAGCTTTCTTT,CASSLRGRLISNTEAFF
-,-,14,TRBJ2-7,TRBV30,TGTGCCTGGAGTGTCATACAGGGTAACTACGAGCAGTACTTC,CAWSVIQGNYEQYF
-,-,15,TRBJ1-4,TRBV5-1,TGCGCCAGCAGCTGGTCACAGGGTCAGGGTGAAAAACTGTTTTTT,CASSWSQGQGEKLFF
-,-,17,TRBJ2-3,TRBV5-1,TGCGCCAGCAGCTTGGGAGGAGCGGGACAGAGCACAGATACGCAGTATTTT,CASSLGGAGQSTDTQYF
-,-,16,TRBJ2-7,TRBV30,TGTGCCTGGAGTGTAAGGGGTGCGGACCCGCCCTACGAGCAGTACTTC,CAWSVRGADPPYEQYF
-,few,14,TRBJ1-1,TRBV7-9,TGTGCCAGCAGCTTAGCGTCGGTGGAGGGATCAGCTTTCTTT,CASSLASVEGSAFF
TRBD1,-,15,TRBJ1-1,TRBV28,TGTGCCAGCAGTTTAAAGGACAGGATGAACACTGAAGCTTTCTTT,CASSLKDRMNTEAFF
-,-,15,TRBJ2-3,TRBV28,TGTGCCAGCATTGGGGCAACGGCGGGCACAGATACGCAGTATTTT,CASIGATAGTDTQYF
TRBD2,-,15,TRBJ2-1,TRBV11-2,TGTGCCAGCAGCTACGGGACTAGCGGCTACAATGAGCAGTTCTTC,CASSYGTSGYNEQFF
TRBD2,-,16,TRBJ2-2,TRBV11-3,TGTGCCAGCAGCGACAGACTAGCGGCGAACACCGGGGAGCTGTTTTTT,CASSDRLAANTGELFF
-,-,17,TRBJ1-5,TRBV18,TGTGCCAGCTCACCAGCAAGTGGGGCAGGAAGTAATCAGCCCCAGCATTTT,CASSPASGAGSNQPQHF
-,-,15,TRBJ2-7,TRBV5-1,TGCGCCAGCAGCTGGGGGGCCGGGACCCTTCTCGAGCAGTACTTC,CASSWGAGTLLEQYF
TRBD2,-,14,TRBJ2-3,TRBV5-1,TGCGCCAGCAGGACAGCGGGAGAGGTTGATACGCAGTATTTT,CASRTAGEVDTQYF
-,-,14,TRBJ1-4,TRBV18,TGTGCCAGCTCACCAGGGCAGGATAATGAAAAACTGTTTTTT,CASSPGQDNEKLFF
-,few,15,TRBJ2-3,TRBV5-1,TGCGCCAGCAGCGAGTCCAGACCTAGCACAGATACGCAGTATTTT,CASSESRPSTDTQYF